The 5 T cell receptor beta chains presented below share a single source sample, sequenced in a study of blood T cell repertoires in COVID-19. This table comes from immunoSEQ multiplex PCR, and its TCRdb copy is limited to in-frame clones, with some not included. The sample records approximately 70,000 clones, about four fifths being singletons. The specimen sequenced was peripheral blood. The receptors originated from a woman aged 55-70 years with acute or convalescent COVID-19.

The gene calls are TRBV6-5 and TRBJ2-7; 8 bases are shared with TRBD1. Germline V gives CDR1 MNHEY, CDR2 SVGAGI. Trimming took 2 bases from V and 0 from J; bases not matched to a gene: 3. The CDR3 extends over 15 amino acids. The chain's CDR3 is CASSYAGTGSYEQYF. The CDR3 DNA reads as TGTGCCAGCAGTTACGCCGGGACAGGCTCCTACGAGCAGTACTTC.

This chain links TRBV7-2 with TRBJ2-2, with D possibly being TRBD2 (6 bases). The germline gives CDR1 SGHTA, CDR2 FQGNSA. The CDR3 runs 14 residues. The V end lost 1 base, the J end lost 5 bases, and 8 bases lay between the germline ends. Written as DNA, the CDR3 is TGTGCCAGCAGCTTAGTTGGAGGGACCGGGGAGCTGTTTTTT. Protein sequence: CASSLVGGTGELFF.

The J gene is TRBJ1-2, the V gene TRBV2; possibly TRBD1 for D (5 bases). Germline V CDR1 and CDR2: SNHLY, FYNNEI. The CDR3 totals 12 residues. V was pared by 10 bases and J by 4 bases, with 13 bases between. CDR3 nucleotides: TGTGCCACCCGGGGGGGGGTCTATGGCTACACCTTC. Translated, it gives CATRGGVYGYTF.

The chain combines TRBV30 with TRBJ2-5; 7 bases match TRBD1. Germline V lookup: CDR1 GTSNPN, CDR2 SVGIG (reference sequence). This CDR3 has 14 amino acids. The ends lost 3 bases at V and 4 bases at J; junction bases unmatched: 8. This chain's CDR3 is CAWRAQGFGETQYF. In DNA, the CDR3 is TGTGCCTGGAGGGCACAGGGGTTTGGAGAGACCCAGTACTTC.

The CDR3 region has the DNA TGTGCCAGCAGCGGGGGGACAGGGGAAAAAAATCAGCCCCAGCATTTT. Its translation: CASSGGTGEKNQPQHF. The chain carries TRBV5-6 and TRBJ1-5; TRBD1 matches at 10 bases. This CDR3 spans 16 amino acids. From germline, CDR1 is SGHDT and CDR2 YYEEEE. With 4 bases clipped from V and 4 bases from J, the junction kept 8 bases outside the gene matches.